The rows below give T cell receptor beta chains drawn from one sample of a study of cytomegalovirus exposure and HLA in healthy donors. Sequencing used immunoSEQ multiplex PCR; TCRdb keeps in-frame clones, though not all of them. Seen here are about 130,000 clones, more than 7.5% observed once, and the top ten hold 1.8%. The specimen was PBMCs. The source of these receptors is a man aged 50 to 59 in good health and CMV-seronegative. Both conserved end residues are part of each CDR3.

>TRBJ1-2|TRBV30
CAWIFTPGSGYTF
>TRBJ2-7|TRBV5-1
CASSGDRGRSYEQYF
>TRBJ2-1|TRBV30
CAWSVNPEQFF
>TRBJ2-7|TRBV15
CATSRDPGSSYEQYF
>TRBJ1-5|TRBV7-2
CASREGLGEGQPQHF
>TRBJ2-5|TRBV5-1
CASRQAPRETQYF
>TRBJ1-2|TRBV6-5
CASSPGQNFYGYTF
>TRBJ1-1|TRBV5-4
CASSLAGVRNTEAFF
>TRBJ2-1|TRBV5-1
CASSIGTLHSYNEQFF
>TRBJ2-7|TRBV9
CASSVVEGREQYF
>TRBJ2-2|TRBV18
CASSPPRPSTGELFF
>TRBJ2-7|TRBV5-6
CASGAWSGDEQYF
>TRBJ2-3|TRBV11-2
CASSPRTSGVTDTQYF
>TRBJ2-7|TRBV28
CASSPPGNLYEQYF
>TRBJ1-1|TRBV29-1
CSAGGWTNMNTEAFF
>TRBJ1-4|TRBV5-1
CASSIGAGGGEDEKLFF
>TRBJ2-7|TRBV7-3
CASSFGLDLGEQYF
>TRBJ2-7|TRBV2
CASSGRTGAYEQYF
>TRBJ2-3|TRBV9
CASSVLGSHTDTQYF
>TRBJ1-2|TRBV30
CAWRAQGGYTF
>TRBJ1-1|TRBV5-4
CASSLGGTGEAFF
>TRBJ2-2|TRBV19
CASKTGANTGELFF